This T cell receptor beta chain is from a study of fetal regulatory T cell absence and autoimmunity. The wider study: Exocrine pancreas autoimmunity occurred in IPEX patients lacking clinical diabetes.

In regard to this clone: Its antigen remains unknown.

The CDR3 covers 15 residues. Germline assignment: CDR1 SEHNR and CDR2 FQNEAQ (reference sequence). V gave up 2 bases and J gave up 0 bases, with 10 bases separating them. Regarding the study as a whole: In IPEX, the enrichment was taken to support antigen-driven autoimmunity before birth. Some top pancreas TCR clones were over 90-fold enriched versus cord blood.

This was a survey-level run. Assay used: immunoSEQ multiplex PCR; TCRdb lists only in-frame clones, some missing. The sample records some 87,000 clones, about two thirds being singletons. The chain joins TRBV7-9 to TRBJ1-2; D gene unclear. This receptor was taken from a male donor with IPEX syndrome. The sample taken for sequencing was pancreas tissue. In nucleotides, the CDR3 is TGTGCCAGCAGCTTAAACATCGACGCTAACTATGGCTACACCTTC. It encodes CASSLNIDANYGYTF.